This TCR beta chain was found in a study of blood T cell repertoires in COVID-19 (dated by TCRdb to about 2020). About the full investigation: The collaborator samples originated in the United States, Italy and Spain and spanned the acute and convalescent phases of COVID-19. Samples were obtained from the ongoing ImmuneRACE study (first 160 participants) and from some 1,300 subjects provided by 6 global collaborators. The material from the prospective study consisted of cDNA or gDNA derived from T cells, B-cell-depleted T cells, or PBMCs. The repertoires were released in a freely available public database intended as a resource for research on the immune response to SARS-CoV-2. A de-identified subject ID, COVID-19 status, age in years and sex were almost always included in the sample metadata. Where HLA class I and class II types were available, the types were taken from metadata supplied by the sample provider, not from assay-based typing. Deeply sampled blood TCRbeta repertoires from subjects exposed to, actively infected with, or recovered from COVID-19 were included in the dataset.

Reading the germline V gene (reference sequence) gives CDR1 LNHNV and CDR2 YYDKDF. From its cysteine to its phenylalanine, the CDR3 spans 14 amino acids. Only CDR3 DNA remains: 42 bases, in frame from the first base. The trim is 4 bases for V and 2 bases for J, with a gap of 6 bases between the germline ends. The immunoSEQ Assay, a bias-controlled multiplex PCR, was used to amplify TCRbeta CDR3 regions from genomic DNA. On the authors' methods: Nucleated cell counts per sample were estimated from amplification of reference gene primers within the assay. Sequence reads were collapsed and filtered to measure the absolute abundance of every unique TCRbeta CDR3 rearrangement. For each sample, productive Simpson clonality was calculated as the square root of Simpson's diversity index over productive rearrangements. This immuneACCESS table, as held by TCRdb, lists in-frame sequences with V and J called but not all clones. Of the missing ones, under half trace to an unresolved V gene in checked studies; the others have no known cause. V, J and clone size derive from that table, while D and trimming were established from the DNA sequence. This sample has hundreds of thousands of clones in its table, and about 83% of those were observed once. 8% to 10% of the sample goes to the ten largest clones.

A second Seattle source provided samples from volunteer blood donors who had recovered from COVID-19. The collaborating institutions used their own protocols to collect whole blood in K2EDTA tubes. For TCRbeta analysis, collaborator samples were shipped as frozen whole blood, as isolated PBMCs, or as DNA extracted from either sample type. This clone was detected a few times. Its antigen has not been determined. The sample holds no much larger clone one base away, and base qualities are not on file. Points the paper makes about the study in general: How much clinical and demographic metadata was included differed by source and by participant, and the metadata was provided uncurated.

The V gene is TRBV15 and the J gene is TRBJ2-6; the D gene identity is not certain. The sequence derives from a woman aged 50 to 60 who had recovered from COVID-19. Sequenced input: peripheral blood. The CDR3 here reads CATSTVAGANVLTF. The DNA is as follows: TGTGCCACCAGCACCGTTGCTGGGGCCAACGTCCTGACTTTC. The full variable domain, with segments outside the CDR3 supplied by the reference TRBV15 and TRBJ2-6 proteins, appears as DAMVIQNPRYQVTQFGKPVTLSCSQTLNHNVMYWYQQKSSQAPKLLFHYYDKDFNNEADTPDNFQSRRPNTSFCFLDIRSPGLGDTAMYLCATSTVAGANVLTFGAGSRLTVL.